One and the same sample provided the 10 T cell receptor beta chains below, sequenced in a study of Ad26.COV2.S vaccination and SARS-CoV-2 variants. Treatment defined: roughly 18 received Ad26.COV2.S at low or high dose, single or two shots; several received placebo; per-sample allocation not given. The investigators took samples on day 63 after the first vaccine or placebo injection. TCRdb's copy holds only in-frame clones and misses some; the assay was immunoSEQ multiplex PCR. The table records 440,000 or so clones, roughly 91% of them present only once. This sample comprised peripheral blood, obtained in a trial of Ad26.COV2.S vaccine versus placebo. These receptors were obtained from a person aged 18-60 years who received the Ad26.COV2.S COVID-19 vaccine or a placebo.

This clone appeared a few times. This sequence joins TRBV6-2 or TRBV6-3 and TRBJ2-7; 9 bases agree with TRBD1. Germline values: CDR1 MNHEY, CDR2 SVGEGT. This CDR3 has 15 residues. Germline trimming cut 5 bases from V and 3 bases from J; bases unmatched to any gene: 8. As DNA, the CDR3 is TGTGCCAGCAGTCTCTTAACAGGGGGCCTCTACGAGCAGTACTTC. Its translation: CASSLLTGGLYEQYF.

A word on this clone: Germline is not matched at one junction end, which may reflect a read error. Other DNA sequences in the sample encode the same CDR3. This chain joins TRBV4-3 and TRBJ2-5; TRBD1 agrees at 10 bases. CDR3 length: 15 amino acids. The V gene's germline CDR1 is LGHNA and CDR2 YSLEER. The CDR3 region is CASSQGTGDQETQYF. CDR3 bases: TGCGCCAGCAGCCAGGGGACAGGGGACCAGGAGACCCAGTACTTC.

The CDR3 is CASSDETGTDTQYF. The CDR3 DNA reads as TGTGCCAGCAGCGACGAAACAGGGACAGATACGCAGTATTTT. This chain links TRBV9 with TRBJ2-3, with a tentative D call TRBD1 (6 bases). Trimming pared 3 bases from V and 3 bases from J, leaving 11 bases between. The CDR3 sequence is 14 residues long. Germline-derived CDR1 and CDR2 are SGDLS and YYNGEE.

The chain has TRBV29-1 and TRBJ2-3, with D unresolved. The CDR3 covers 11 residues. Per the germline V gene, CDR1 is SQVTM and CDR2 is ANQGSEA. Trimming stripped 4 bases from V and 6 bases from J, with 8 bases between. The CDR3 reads CSVGRWDTQYF. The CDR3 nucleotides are TGCAGCGTTGGACGTTGGGATACGCAGTATTTT.

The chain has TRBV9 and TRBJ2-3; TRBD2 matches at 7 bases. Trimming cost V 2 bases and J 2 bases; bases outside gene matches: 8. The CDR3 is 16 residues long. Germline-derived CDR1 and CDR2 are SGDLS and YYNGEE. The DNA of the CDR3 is TGTGCCAGCAGCGTGGTATCTAGCGGAATCACAGATACGCAGTATTTT. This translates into CASSVVSSGITDTQYF.

The CDR3 DNA reads as TGTGCCAGCAGAAACAGGGGACGGGGTTCACCCCTCCACTTT. It translates to CASRNRGRGSPLHF. The J gene is TRBJ1-6, the V gene TRBV4-2, with TRBD1 matching 7 bases. Germline lookup yields CDR1 LGHNA and CDR2 YNFKEQ. J was trimmed by 9 bases and V by 6 bases; bases with no gene match: 8. CDR3 size: 14 residues.

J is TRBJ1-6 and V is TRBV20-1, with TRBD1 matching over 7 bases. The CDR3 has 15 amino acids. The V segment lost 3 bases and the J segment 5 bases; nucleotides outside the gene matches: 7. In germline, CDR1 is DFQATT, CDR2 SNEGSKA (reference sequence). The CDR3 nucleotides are TGCAGTGCTAGTCAGGGGGGGAGCGATAATTCACCCCTCCACTTT. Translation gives CSASQGGSDNSPLHF.

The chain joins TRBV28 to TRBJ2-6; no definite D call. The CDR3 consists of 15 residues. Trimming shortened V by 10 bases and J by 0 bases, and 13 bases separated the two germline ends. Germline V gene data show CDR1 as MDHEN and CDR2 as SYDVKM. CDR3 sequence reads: CATGRTHSGANVLTF. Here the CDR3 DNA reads TGTGCCACAGGCCGGACGCACTCTGGGGCCAACGTCCTGACTTTC.

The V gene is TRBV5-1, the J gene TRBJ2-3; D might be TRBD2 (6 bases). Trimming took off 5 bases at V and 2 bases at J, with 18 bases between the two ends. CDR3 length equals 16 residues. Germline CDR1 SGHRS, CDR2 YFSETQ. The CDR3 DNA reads TGCGCCAGCAGGCACGAGGGAGGTTCCTCCACAGATACGCAGTATTTT. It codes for CASRHEGGSSTDTQYF.

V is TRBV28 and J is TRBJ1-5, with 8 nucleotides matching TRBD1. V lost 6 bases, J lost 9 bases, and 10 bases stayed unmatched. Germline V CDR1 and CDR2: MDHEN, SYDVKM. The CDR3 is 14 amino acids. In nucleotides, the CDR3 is TGTGCCAGCAGCGGACAGGGTCAGGGACGGCCCCAGCATTTT. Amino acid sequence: CASSGQGQGRPQHF.